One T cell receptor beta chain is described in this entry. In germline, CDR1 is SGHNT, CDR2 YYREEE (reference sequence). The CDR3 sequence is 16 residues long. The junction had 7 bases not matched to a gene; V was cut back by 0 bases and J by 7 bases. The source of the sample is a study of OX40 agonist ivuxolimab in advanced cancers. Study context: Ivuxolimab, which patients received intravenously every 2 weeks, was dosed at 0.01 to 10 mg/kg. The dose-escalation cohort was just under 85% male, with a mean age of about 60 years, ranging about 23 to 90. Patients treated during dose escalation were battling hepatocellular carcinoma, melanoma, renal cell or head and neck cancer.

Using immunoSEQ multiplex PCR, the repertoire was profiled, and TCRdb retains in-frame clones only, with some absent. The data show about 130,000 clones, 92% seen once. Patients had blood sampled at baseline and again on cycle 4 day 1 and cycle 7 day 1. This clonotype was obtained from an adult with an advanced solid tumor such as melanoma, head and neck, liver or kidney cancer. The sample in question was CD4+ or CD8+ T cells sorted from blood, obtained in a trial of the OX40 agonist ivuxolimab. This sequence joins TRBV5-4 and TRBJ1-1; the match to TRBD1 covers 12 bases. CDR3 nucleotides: TGTGCCAGCAGCTTGGCCTCCGGGACAGGGGGCATTGAAGCTTTCTTT. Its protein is CASSLASGTGGIEAFF.